This record concerns one TCR beta chain sequence. The CDR3 loop spans 11 amino acids. The germline V gene encodes CDR1 MNHEY and CDR2 SVGAGI. Trimming cost V 6 bases and J 4 bases, with 6 bases left between them. The protocol was immunoSEQ multiplex PCR, while the TCRdb copy is restricted to in-frame clones and leaves out a portion. In the table there are 150,000 to 200,000 clones, approximately 93% of which are singletons. The sample is drawn from a study of T cell responses to AZD1222 COVID-19 vaccine. J is TRBJ1-1 and V is TRBV6-5; the D is unclear. The sequence came from an adult who received the AZD1222 COVID-19 vaccine. The sequencing used peripheral blood, collected 28 days after the second AZD1222 dose. The chain's CDR3 is CASRGGTEAFF. CDR3 nucleotide sequence: TGTGCCAGCAGGGGAGGCACTGAAGCTTTCTTT.